The sequence of this T cell receptor beta chain was determined in a study of blood T cell repertoires in COVID-19. Study details: Nucleic acid was either cDNA or gDNA, and it came from T cells, B-cell-depleted T cells, or PBMCs.

It was during active infection that Seattle patients were enrolled and then longitudinally followed. In the source study's methods: Reference gene primer amplification yielded estimated nucleated cell counts. Using immunoSEQ multiplex PCR, the repertoire was profiled, and TCRdb retains in-frame clones only, with some absent. The DNA gave D and trimming, while V, J and clone size come from that table. The sample includes about 250,000 clones, more than 65% of them seen just once. Trimming shortened V by 5 bases and J by 10 bases, and 15 bases separated the two germline ends. Germline V gene lookup returns CDR1 SGHVS and CDR2 FQNEAQ. The CDR3 runs to 12 residues.

The chain has TRBV7-8 and TRBJ2-7; the D gene is possibly TRBD2 (5 bases). The origin of this receptor is a person aged 70 to 79 with COVID-19, enrolled during active disease. The sequenced sample consisted of peripheral blood. The CDR3 DNA reads as TGTGCCAGCAGCCCCGGGATCGGGGTTCAGTACTTC. This sequence encodes CASSPGIGVQYF.